This TCR beta chain was sequenced during a study of T cell repertoires in cytomegalovirus infection (dated by TCRdb to about 2019). Regarding the research as a whole: Donor HLA type was relevant to the analysis, as public TCR beta signatures indicated carriage of CMV infection together with the matching HLA type.

The sample was run on an Illumina HiSeq 1500. TCRdb trimmed public reads at Q25 via fastp, called clones via MiXCR and kept in-frame beta chains. For every CDR3 protein sequence, its rows merge into one entry that carries the most common genes and DNA. The sample profile shows approximately 700,000 distinct CDR3 sequences; 35% of them were found once. The biggest ten clones account for 2.5% to 3.5% of the sample. General study outcomes and caveats: The ex vivo response was dominated by HLA-C-restricted CMV-specific TCR beta clonotypes, and the single most frequent clonotype in two of eight donors was supplied by these HLA-C-restricted clonotypes. In both this cohort and an independent 352-donor cohort, the cumulative frequency of public TCR beta family members distinguished carriers of CMV infection plus the relevant HLA type.

Turning to this clonotype: Its specific antigen is unknown. No quality values exist for individual bases; no much larger clone is one base distant.

The source is a human donor in good health (CMV status not recorded). Some clones in this sample may be carry-over from other donors' samples. The sequenced sample consisted of PBMCs.

The CDR3 protein sequence reads: CAISDPGPGYEQYF. The sequenced DNA: TGTGCCATCAGTGACCCGGGGCCAGGGTACGAGCAGTACTTC. The sequence links TRBV10-3 to TRBJ2-7; the D gene could be TRBD1 or TRBD2, each one agreeing over 5 bases. As encoded in the germline V gene, CDR1 is ENHRY while CDR2 is SYGVKD. Inclusive of the bounding cysteine and phenylalanine, the CDR3 is 14 residues long. Solely the CDR3 DNA is kept, with 42 bases framed from the first base. V loses 3 bases, J loses 4 bases, and the germline ends lie 13 bases apart.